This record concerns one T cell receptor (beta chain) sequence. The J segment lost 8 bases and the V segment lost 1 base, leaving 16 bases of the junction unmatched. Germline V gives CDR1 SGHDT, CDR2 YYEEEE. This CDR3 contains 18 residues. The method was immunoSEQ multiplex PCR; TCRdb's version includes in-frame clones alone and lacks a portion of them. The data show tens of thousands of clones, with around 87% seen just once and 29% held by the top ten. This specimen belongs to a study of blood T cell repertoires in COVID-19. The chain links TRBV5-6 to TRBJ1-2, with 11 bases identical to TRBD1. Sequencing was performed on peripheral blood. The receptor was isolated from a woman of 80 years or more with active or convalescent COVID-19. The CDR3 DNA reads as TGTGCCAGCAGCTTGTGGCAACTTCGGACAGGGGGCGCTGAAGGCTACACCTTC. This sequence encodes CASSLWQLRTGGAEGYTF.